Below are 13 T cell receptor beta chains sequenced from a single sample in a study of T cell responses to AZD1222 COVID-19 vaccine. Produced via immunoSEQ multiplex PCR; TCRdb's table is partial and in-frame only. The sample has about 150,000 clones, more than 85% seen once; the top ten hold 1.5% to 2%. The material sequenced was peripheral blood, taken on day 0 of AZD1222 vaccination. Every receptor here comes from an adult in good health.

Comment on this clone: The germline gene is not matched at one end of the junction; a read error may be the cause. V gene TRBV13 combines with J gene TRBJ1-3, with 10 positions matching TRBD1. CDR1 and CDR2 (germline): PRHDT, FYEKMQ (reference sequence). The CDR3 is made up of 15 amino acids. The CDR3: CASSLGDRGGNTIYF. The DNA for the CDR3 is TGTGCCAGCAGCCTAGGGGACAGGGGAGGAAACACCATATATTTT.

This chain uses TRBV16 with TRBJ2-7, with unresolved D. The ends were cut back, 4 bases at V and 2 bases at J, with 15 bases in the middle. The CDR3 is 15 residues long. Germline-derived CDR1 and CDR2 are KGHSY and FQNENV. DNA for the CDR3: TGTGCCAGCAGCCCGGGCAACGTTGCCCCCTACGAGCAGTACTTC. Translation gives CASSPGNVAPYEQYF. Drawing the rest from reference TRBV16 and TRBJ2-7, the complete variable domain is GEEVAQTPKHLVRGEGQKAKLYCAPIKGHSYVFWYQQVLKNEFKFLISFQNENVFDETGMPKERFSAKCLPNSPCSLEIQATKLEDSAVYFCASSPGNVAPYEQYFGPGTRLTVT.

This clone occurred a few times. In DNA, the CDR3 is TGTGCCAGTAGTACGCAACAGGACTACTACGAGCAGTACTTC. As protein: CASSTQQDYYEQYF. The J gene is TRBJ2-7, the V gene TRBV19, with a possible D match to TRBD2 (6 bases). With 4 bases removed from V and 3 bases from J, the gap between germline ends came to 13 bases. The CDR3 runs to 14 residues. Germline-derived CDR1 and CDR2 are LNHDA and SQIVND (reference sequence).

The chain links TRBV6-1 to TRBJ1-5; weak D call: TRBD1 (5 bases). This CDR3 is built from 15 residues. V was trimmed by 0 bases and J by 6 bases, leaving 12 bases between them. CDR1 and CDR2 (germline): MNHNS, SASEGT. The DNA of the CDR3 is TGTGCCAGCAGTGAAGCGGGGGGAAAGTTTCAGCCCCAGCATTTT. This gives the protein CASSEAGGKFQPQHF.

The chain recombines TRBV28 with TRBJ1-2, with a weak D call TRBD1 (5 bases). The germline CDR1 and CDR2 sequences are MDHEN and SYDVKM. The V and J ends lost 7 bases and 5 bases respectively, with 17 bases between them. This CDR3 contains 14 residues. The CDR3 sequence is CASIDPGVGYGYTF. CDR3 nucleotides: TGTGCCAGCATCGACCCGGGGGTAGGGTATGGCTACACCTTC.

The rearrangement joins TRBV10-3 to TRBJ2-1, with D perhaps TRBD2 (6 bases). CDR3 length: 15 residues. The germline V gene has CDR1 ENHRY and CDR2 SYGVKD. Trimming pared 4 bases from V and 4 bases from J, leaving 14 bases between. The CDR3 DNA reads TGTGCCATCAGTGTTTGGGACTCCACGTACAATGAGCAGTTCTTC. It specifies CAISVWDSTYNEQFF.

CDR3 nucleotide sequence: TGTGCCAGCAGCCTCTCCACAGGGAATGGCTACACCTTC. Its protein is CASSLSTGNGYTF. The gene calls are TRBV11-3 and TRBJ1-2; D possibly corresponds to TRBD1 (6 bases). CDR1 is SGHNT, CDR2 YENEEA, per germline. Trimming left V 5 bases short and J 6 bases short, with 13 bases between. The CDR3 totals 13 residues.

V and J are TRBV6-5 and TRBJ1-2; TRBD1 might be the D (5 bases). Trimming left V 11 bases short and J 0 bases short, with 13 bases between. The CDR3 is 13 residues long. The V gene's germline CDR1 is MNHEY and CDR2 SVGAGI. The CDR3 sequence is CAAGPPANYGYTF. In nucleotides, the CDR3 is TGTGCCGCGGGGCCCCCGGCTAACTATGGCTACACCTTC.

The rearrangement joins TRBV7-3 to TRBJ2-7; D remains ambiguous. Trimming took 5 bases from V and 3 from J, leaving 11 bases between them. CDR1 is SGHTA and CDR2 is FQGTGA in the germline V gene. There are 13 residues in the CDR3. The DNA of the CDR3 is TGTGCCAGCAGCCGCGACGGGTTCTACGAGCAGTACTTC. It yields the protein CASSRDGFYEQYF.

CDR3 DNA: TGTGCCAGCAGTTCCCGACAGTTCACTACCTATAATTCACCCCTCCACTTT. This codes for CASSSRQFTTYNSPLHF. This chain links TRBV27 with TRBJ1-6; the D gene is possibly TRBD1 (5 bases). The V and J ends lost 4 bases and 2 bases respectively, with 15 bases between them. Germline V lookup: CDR1 MNHEY, CDR2 SMNVEV (reference sequence). The CDR3 extends over 17 amino acids.

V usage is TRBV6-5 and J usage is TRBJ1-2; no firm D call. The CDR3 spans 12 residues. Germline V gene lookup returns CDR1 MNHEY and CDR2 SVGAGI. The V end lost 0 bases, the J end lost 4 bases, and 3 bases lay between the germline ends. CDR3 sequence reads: CASSYSAYGYTF. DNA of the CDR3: TGTGCCAGCAGTTACTCTGCCTATGGCTACACCTTC.

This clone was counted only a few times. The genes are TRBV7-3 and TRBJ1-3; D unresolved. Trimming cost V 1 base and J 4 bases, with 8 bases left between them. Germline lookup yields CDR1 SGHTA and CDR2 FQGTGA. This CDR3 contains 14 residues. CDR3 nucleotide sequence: TGTGCCAGCAGCTTAATGAGGTTAGGAAACACCATATATTTT. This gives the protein CASSLMRLGNTIYF.

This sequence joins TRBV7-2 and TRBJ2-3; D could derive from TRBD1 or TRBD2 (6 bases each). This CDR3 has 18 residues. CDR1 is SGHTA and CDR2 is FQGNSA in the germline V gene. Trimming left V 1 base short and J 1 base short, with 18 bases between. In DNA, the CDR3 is TGTGCCAGCAGCTTAGGACAGGCGGGGCCGGCTGGCACAGATACGCAGTATTTT. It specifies CASSLGQAGPAGTDTQYF. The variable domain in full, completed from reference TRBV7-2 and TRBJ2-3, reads GAGVSQSPSNKVTEKGKDVELRCDPISGHTALYWYRQSLGQGLEFLIYFQGNSAPDKSGLPSDRFSAERTGGSVSTLTIQRTQQEDSAVYLCASSLGQAGPAGTDTQYFGPGTRLTVL.